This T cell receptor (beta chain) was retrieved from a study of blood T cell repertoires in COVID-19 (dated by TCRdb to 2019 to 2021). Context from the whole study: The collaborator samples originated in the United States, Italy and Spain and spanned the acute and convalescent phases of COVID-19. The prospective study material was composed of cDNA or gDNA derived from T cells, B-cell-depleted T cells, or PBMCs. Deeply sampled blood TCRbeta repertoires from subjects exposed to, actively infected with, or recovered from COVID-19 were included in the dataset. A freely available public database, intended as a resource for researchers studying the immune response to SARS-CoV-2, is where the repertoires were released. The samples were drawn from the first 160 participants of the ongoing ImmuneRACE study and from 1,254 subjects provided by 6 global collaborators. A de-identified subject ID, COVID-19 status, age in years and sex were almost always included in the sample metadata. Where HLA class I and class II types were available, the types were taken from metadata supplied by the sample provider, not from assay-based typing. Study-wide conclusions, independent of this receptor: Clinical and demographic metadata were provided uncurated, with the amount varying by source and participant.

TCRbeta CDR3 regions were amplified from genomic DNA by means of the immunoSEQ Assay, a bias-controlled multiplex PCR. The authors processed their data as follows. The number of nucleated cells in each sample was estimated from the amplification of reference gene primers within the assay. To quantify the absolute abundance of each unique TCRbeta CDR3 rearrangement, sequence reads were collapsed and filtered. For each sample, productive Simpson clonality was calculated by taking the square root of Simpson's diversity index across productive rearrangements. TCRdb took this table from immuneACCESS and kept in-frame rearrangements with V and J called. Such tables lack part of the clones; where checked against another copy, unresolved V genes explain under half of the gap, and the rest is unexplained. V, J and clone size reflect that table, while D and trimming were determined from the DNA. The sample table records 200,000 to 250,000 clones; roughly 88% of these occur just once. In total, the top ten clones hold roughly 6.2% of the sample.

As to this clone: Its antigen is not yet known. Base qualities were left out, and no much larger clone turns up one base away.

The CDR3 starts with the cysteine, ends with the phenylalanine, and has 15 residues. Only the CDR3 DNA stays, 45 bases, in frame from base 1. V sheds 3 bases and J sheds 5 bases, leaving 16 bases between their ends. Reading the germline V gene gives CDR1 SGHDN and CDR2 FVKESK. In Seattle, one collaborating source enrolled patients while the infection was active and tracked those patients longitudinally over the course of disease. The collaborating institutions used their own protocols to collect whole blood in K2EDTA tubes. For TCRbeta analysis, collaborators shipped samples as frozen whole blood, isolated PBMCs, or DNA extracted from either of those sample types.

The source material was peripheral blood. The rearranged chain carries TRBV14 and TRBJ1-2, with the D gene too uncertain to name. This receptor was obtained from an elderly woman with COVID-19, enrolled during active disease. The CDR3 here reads CASSQAGGKGYGYTF. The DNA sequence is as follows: TGTGCCAGCAGCCAGGCCGGAGGGAAAGGTTATGGCTACACCTTC.